One and the same sample provided the 30 T cell receptor beta chains below, sequenced in a study of Graves' ophthalmopathy and Graves' hyperthyroidism. Amplification from RNA transcripts yielded the TCR beta CDR3 regions. In the first round, RT-PCR was carried out with HTBI primers, and a multiplex PCR formed the second round. From the multiplex PCR reads, TCRdb called clonotypes with MiXCR, one entry per CDR3 protein. The data contain 450,000 to 600,000 distinct CDR3 sequences, 35% to 40% of them seen just once; the ten biggest clones take up less than 4.5%. Sequencing used peripheral blood or thyroid tissue (not recorded which). The receptors stem from an adult man with Graves' hyperthyroidism.

Points on this clonotype: One junction end disagrees with the germline gene, perhaps due to a read error. V usage is TRBV5-1 and J usage is TRBJ2-2, with 14 bases matching TRBD2. The CDR3 is made up of 18 amino acids. Looked up from germline, CDR1 is SGHRS and CDR2 is YFSETQ. CDR3 in DNA: TGCGCCAGCAGCTTGGGACTAGCGGGAGGGACGAACACCGGGGGGCTGTTTTTT. Encoded protein: CASSLGLAGGTNTGGLFF.

The sample holds many counts of this clonotype. V is TRBV7-8 and J is TRBJ1-2; D is undetermined. The CDR3 loop spans 14 amino acids. V lost 5 bases, J lost 4 bases, and 14 bases lay in between. Germline V gene lookup returns CDR1 SGHVS and CDR2 FQNEAQ. In DNA form, the CDR3 reads TGTGCCAGCAGCCCAGAATTTCCGGGCTATGGCTACACCTTC. Protein: CASSPEFPGYGYTF. Full variable domain (remainder filled in from reference TRBV7-8 and TRBJ1-2): GAGVSQSPRYKVAKRGQDVALRCDPISGHVSLFWYQQALGQGPEFLTYFQNEAQLDKSGLPSDRFFAERPEGSVSTLKIQRTQQEDSAVYLCASSPEFPGYGYTFGSGTRLTVV.

This chain links TRBV2 with TRBJ2-6, with D uncertain. Trimming removed 6 bases from V and 0 bases from J, with 12 bases in between. The CDR3 consists of 16 residues. Germline V gene data show CDR1 as SNHLY and CDR2 as FYNNEI. CDR3 DNA: TGTGCCAGCAGGGGATGGGTCTTCTCTGGGGCCAACGTCCTGACTTTC. This gives the protein CASRGWVFSGANVLTF.

The chain couples TRBV28 to TRBJ2-7; perhaps TRBD1 as D (5 bases). The CDR3 has 13 residues. V shed 2 bases and J shed 6 bases, with 11 bases lying between them. Germline V CDR1 and CDR2: MDHEN, SYDVKM. The CDR3 loop reads CASSLNQGPEQYF. CDR3 nucleotide sequence: TGTGCCAGCAGTTTAAATCAGGGCCCCGAGCAGTACTTC.

About this clonotype: A read error may be the cause here, since a much bigger clone is one base away. V and J are TRBV12-3 or TRBV12-4 and TRBJ1-6, with D maybe TRBD1 (5 bases). The length of the CDR3 is 15 residues. The CDR3 loop reads CVSSLTDSRNSPLHF. DNA for the CDR3: TGTGTCAGCAGCTTGACAGACAGTCGTAATTCACCCCTCCACTTT.

For this clonotype: A read error may explain this, as a much larger clone is one base away. This chain uses TRBV7-9 with TRBJ1-5; D is uncertain. The end of the DNA aligns better with TRBJ2-3, so the J call may be wrong. The CDR3 runs to 14 residues. CDR1 and CDR2 from the germline V gene are SEHNR and FQNEAQ (reference sequence). The CDR3, as DNA: TGTGCCAGCAGCTTGGGTAGAAAAGATCAGCCCCAGTATTTT. Translated: CASSLGRKDQPQYF.

Relative to its sample, this clonotype is medium-sized. The chain combines TRBV29-1 with TRBJ2-7; D not certain. Trimming removed 1 base at V and 3 bases at J, with 7 bases between. Per germline, CDR1 SQVTM and CDR2 ANQGSEA. There are 12 residues in the CDR3. CDR3 bases: TGCAGCGTTGAAGTGGTGGACTACGAGCAGTACTTC. This encodes CSVEVVDYEQYF.

With respect to this clonotype: A much more abundant neighbour one base away suggests this may be a read error. CDR3: CASSPSARGGETQYF. CDR3 coding DNA: TGTGCCAGCAGCCCGTCGGCAAGGGGCGGGGAGACCCAGTACTTC. The chain carries TRBV11-2 and TRBJ2-5; D possibly uses TRBD1 or TRBD2 (5 bases each). Germline V gives CDR1 SGHAT, CDR2 FQNNGV. V was trimmed by 5 bases and J by 5 bases, leaving 18 bases between them. The CDR3 extends over 15 amino acids.

J is TRBJ1-5 and V is TRBV5-1, with D perhaps matching TRBD1 (5 bases). The CDR3 is 17 residues long. The germline gives CDR1 SGHRS, CDR2 YFSETQ. Trimming removed 0 bases at V and 4 bases at J, with 17 bases between. The CDR3 sequence: CASSLEPTGGGNQPQHF. DNA of the CDR3: TGCGCCAGCAGCTTGGAGCCCACAGGTGGGGGTAATCAGCCCCAGCATTTT.

This clonotype was seen repeatedly, ten times or more. The V and J genes are TRBV19 and TRBJ1-2, with D possibly TRBD1 on 5 matching bases. V was shortened by 7 bases and J by 0 bases, with 15 bases between the two germline ends. The CDR3 is 15 residues long. Per the germline V gene, CDR1 is LNHDA and CDR2 is SQIVND (reference sequence). CDR3 region: CASNSLGHSNYGYTF. CDR3 coding DNA: TGTGCCAGTAACTCCCTCGGACACTCTAACTATGGCTACACCTTC.

This chain connects TRBV7-9 to TRBJ1-4; D ambiguous. The V gene lost 1 base and the J gene lost 6 bases, with 12 bases spanning the gap. This CDR3 comprises 15 residues. Per the germline V gene, CDR1 is SEHNR and CDR2 is FQNEAQ (reference sequence). CDR3 amino acids: CASSLVAGIDEKLFF. The DNA for the CDR3 is TGTGCCAGCAGCTTAGTGGCGGGGATCGATGAAAAACTGTTTTTT. Combining the CDR3 with reference TRBV7-9 and TRBJ1-4 gives the whole variable domain DTGVSQNPRHKITKRGQNVTFRCDPISEHNRLYWYRQTLGQGPEFLTYFQNEAQLEKSRLLSDRFSAERPKGSFSTLEIQRTEQGDSAMYLCASSLVAGIDEKLFFGSGTQLSVL.

Concerning this clonotype: This may be a read error: a much more frequent sequence differs by one nucleotide. The genes are TRBV29-1 and TRBJ2-7; D might be TRBD1 (5 bases). The V gene's germline CDR1 is SQVTM and CDR2 ANQGSEA. The CDR3 is made up of 14 amino acids. The CDR3 DNA reads as TGCAGCGTCAATCCCCAAGGGGCGTCCTACGAGCAGAACTTC. Residues: CSVNPQGASYEQNF.

This chain joins TRBV20-1 and TRBJ1-1; D is perhaps TRBD1 (5 bases). Germline V gives CDR1 DFQATT, CDR2 SNEGSKA (reference sequence). Trimming took 2 bases from V and 5 from J, leaving 12 bases between them. The CDR3 runs to 13 residues. This CDR3 is CSARRGRRTEAFF. The CDR3 bases are TGCAGTGCTAGAAGGGGCCGGAGGACTGAAGCTTTCTTT.

This clonotype appeared a single time. Just one base apart from a much larger clone, this may be a read error. The chain is built from TRBV7-2 and TRBJ1-4, with D unclear. Trimming took 5 bases from V and 8 from J, leaving 9 bases between them. Germline CDR1 is SGHTA and CDR2 is FQGNSA. The CDR3 loop spans 12 amino acids. The CDR3 region has the DNA TGTGCCAGCAGCCTAAAGGGAGAAAAACTGTTTTTT. Residues: CASSLKGEKLFF.

This sequence joins TRBV15 and TRBJ2-3, with TRBD2 matching over 13 bases. CDR1 is LNHNV, CDR2 YYDKDF, per germline (reference sequence). The CDR3 spans 18 residues. V lost 0 bases to trimming and J lost 4 bases; unmatched junction nucleotides: 7. Here the CDR3 reads CATSRDPRTSGSADTQYF. The CDR3 DNA is TGTGCCACCAGCAGAGATCCCCGGACTAGCGGGAGTGCAGATACGCAGTATTTT.

This clonotype came up a few times. The chain carries TRBV19 and TRBJ1-1; D may be TRBD1 (6 bases). CDR1 and CDR2 (germline): LNHDA, SQIVND (reference sequence). Trimming pared 6 bases from V and 6 bases from J, leaving 17 bases between. The CDR3 is 14 amino acids. The CDR3 sequence is CASSPRLTGSEAFF. CDR3 in DNA: TGTGCCAGTAGCCCACGATTAACAGGGTCTGAAGCTTTCTTT.

This clonotype has just a few counts. This chain links TRBV5-8 with TRBJ2-7, with D unresolved. This CDR3 is built from 15 residues. Germline CDR1 is SGHTS and CDR2 is YDEGEE. The V gene lost 4 bases and the J gene lost 3 bases, with 17 bases spanning the gap. This chain's CDR3 is CASSQVWGSYYEQYF. The CDR3 DNA is TGTGCCAGCAGCCAAGTCTGGGGTAGCTACTACGAGCAGTACTTC.

This clonotype was seen a handful of times. The J gene is TRBJ1-4, the V gene TRBV6-5, with D uncertain. The CDR3 has 14 residues. Germline lookup yields CDR1 MNHEY and CDR2 SVGAGI. The V end lost 8 bases, the J end lost 5 bases, and 15 bases lay between the germline ends. The CDR3 DNA sequence: TGTGCCAGCGGTTTCCAGACTAAAAATGAAAAACTGTTTTTT. Amino acid sequence: CASGFQTKNEKLFF.

The chain recombines TRBV24-1 with TRBJ2-2; D not resolved. Germline V lookup: CDR1 KGHDR, CDR2 SFDVKD. Trimming stripped 2 bases from V and 5 bases from J, with 5 bases between. The CDR3 extends over 13 amino acids. CDR3 coding DNA: TGTGCCACCAGTGATTATCAGACCGGGGAGCTGTTTTTT. Translation: CATSDYQTGELFF.

Many counts were recorded for this clonotype. The chain combines TRBV9 with TRBJ1-2; tentative D call: TRBD1 (5 bases). Germline V CDR1 and CDR2: SGDLS, YYNGEE. Trimming shortened V by 0 bases and J by 7 bases, and 10 bases separated the two germline ends. The CDR3 consists of 13 residues. CDR3 in amino acids: CASSVETGTGYTF. CDR3 bases: TGTGCCAGCAGCGTAGAGACCGGGACTGGCTACACCTTC. Looking up the rest from reference TRBV9 and TRBJ1-2 gives the full variable domain: DSGVTQTPKHLITATGQRVTLRCSPRSGDLSVYWYQQSLDQGLQFLIQYYNGEERAKGNILERFSAQQFPDLHSELNLSSLELGDSALYFCASSVETGTGYTFGSGTRLTVV.

The rearrangement links TRBV28 to TRBJ1-5, with TRBD1 as a possible D gene (5 bases). CDR1 MDHEN and CDR2 SYDVKM come from the germline V gene. The CDR3 has 14 amino acids. The V gene lost 6 bases and the J gene lost 3 bases, with 12 bases spanning the gap. The CDR3 reads CASRFTDNNQPQHF. CDR3 nucleotides: TGTGCCAGCAGATTTACGGACAACAATCAGCCCCAGCATTTT.

The rearrangement links TRBV12-3 or TRBV12-4 to TRBJ1-5; 8 bases agree with TRBD1. The junction had 2 bases not matched to a gene; V was cut back by 2 bases and J by 2 bases. This CDR3 comprises 15 residues. The DNA for the CDR3 is TGTGCCAGCAGTTTATCACAGGGGGGCAATCAGCCCCAGCATTTT. Translated: CASSLSQGGNQPQHF.

The chain links TRBV12-3 or TRBV12-4 to TRBJ1-2, with D uncertain. The CDR3 length is 15 residues. Trimming took 7 bases from V and 5 from J, leaving 20 bases between them. Here the CDR3 DNA reads TGTGCCAGCACCGGGGTCCAACCTCCAGAATATGGCTACACCTTC. This translates into CASTGVQPPEYGYTF.

This clonotype was recorded many times. This chain uses TRBV6-5 with TRBJ1-2; TRBD1 matches at 8 bases. Germline lookup yields CDR1 MNHEY and CDR2 SVGAGI. With V trimmed by 5 bases and J by 4 bases, 3 bases remained unmatched. CDR3 length equals 13 residues. CDR3 DNA sequence: TGTGCCAGCAGTGGGACAGGCGGCTATGGCTACACCTTC. It specifies CASSGTGGYGYTF.

This clonotype was observed at least ten times. The CDR3 coding sequence is TGCGCCAGCAGCTTGGCCGGTCAGGGGGTCGACGAGCAGTACTTC. It yields the protein CASSLAGQGVDEQYF. The chain combines TRBV5-1 with TRBJ2-7; 7 bases fit TRBD1. Per the germline V gene, CDR1 is SGHRS and CDR2 is YFSETQ. This CDR3 spans 15 amino acids. The V and J ends lost 0 bases and 5 bases, in that order; junction bases with no gene match: 8.

Remarks on this clonotype: The conserved closing phenylalanine or tryptophan is absent in this CDR3, likely reflecting a read error. The rearrangement uses TRBV19 and TRBJ1-1; the D is unclear. The germline gives CDR1 LNHDA, CDR2 SQIVND (reference sequence). This CDR3 is 14 amino acids long. Between the trimmed V and J ends, which lost 2 bases and 0 bases, there was a span of 7 bases. As DNA, the CDR3 is TGTGCCAGTAGTATATGGAATTTGAACACTGAAGCTTTCTAT. It codes for CASSIWNLNTEAFY.

The chain couples TRBV5-1 to TRBJ2-3; no firm D call. Per germline, CDR1 SGHRS and CDR2 YFSETQ. There are 15 residues in the CDR3. Trimming cost V 0 bases and J 2 bases, with 10 bases left between them. In nucleotides, the CDR3 is TGCGCCAGCAGCTTGGTGTTCGCCAACACAGATACGCAGTATTTT. It encodes CASSLVFANTDTQYF.

The CDR3 region has the DNA TGTGCCATCAGTGAGTCCGGCGCGGCGACCCAGTACTTC. Its translation is CAISESGAATQYF. This chain joins TRBV10-3 and TRBJ2-5; D not certain. Trimming shortened V by 0 bases and J by 7 bases, and 9 bases separated the two germline ends. The CDR3 has 13 residues. Germline loops: CDR1 ENHRY, CDR2 SYGVKD.

This clonotype has just a few counts. The J gene is TRBJ2-7, the V gene TRBV6-1, with 8 bases aligning to TRBD1. The germline V gene encodes CDR1 MNHNS and CDR2 SASEGT. Losses at the gene ends were 6 bases for V and 5 bases for J; bases not matched to a gene: 12. This CDR3 region has 15 residues. The CDR3 bases are TGTGCCAGCAGCTCCGACAGGGGCCGATCCAACGAGCAGTACTTC. Amino acids: CASSSDRGRSNEQYF.

There are many counts of this clonotype. The rearrangement links TRBV10-2 to TRBJ1-1; D not resolved. From germline, CDR1 is WSHSY and CDR2 SAAADI. Trimming cost V 0 bases and J 1 base, with 6 bases left between them. The CDR3 totals 14 residues. CDR3: CASSESSWNTEAFF. Here the CDR3 DNA reads TGCGCCAGCAGTGAGTCGTCGTGGAACACTGAAGCTTTCTTT.